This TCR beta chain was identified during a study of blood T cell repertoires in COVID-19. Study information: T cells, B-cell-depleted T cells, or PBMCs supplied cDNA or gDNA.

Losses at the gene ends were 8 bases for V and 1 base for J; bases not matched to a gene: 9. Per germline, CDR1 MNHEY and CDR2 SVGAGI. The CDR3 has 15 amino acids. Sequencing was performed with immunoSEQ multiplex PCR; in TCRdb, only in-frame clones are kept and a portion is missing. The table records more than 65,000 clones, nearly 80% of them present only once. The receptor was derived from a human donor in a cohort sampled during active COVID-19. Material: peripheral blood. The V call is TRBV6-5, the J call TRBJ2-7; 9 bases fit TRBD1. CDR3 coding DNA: TGTGCCAGCCTAAGTGGGACAGGGAGGTCCTACGAGCAGTACTTC. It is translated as CASLSGTGRSYEQYF.